The 10 T cell receptor beta chains reported below all come from one sample, sequenced in a study of molecular identifiers for immune sequencing clone quantification. TCRdb redid the calling of the PCR reads with MiXCR, one entry per CDR3 protein. Counted here are about 65,000 distinct CDR3 sequences, under 20% occurring once; the ten biggest clones make up about 1.5%. The sample comprised naive CD8+ T cells from blood, with Jurkat cell RNA spiked in. Subset here: FACS-sorted CD8+CD4-CCR7+CD45RA+ naive T cells. The source is a human donor in good health. Some libraries in this study had Jurkat cell RNA spiked in.

About this clonotype itself: A single base separates this from a much larger clone, so it may be a read error. Here the CDR3 DNA reads TGTGCCAGCAGCTTAAGAAATGCGAACACTGAAGCTTTCTTT. Encoded protein: CASSLRNANTEAFF. The chain couples TRBV13 to TRBJ1-1; no clear D gene. The CDR3 is 14 residues long. Trimming stripped 2 bases from V and 1 base from J, with 8 bases between. Germline V gene sequence: CDR1 PRHDT, CDR2 FYEKMQ (reference sequence).

The V call is TRBV12-3 or TRBV12-4, the J call TRBJ2-1; D unresolved. V gave up 7 bases and J gave up 6 bases, with 10 bases separating them. The CDR3 consists of 12 residues. In DNA form, the CDR3 reads TGTGCCAGCACCGACTCCCTCAATGAGCAGTTCTTC. It yields the protein CASTDSLNEQFF.

This clonotype has at least ten counts. The CDR3 reads CASKPPSDSPLHF. CDR3 DNA sequence: TGCGCCAGCAAACCACCGTCGGATTCACCCCTCCACTTT. The rearrangement uses TRBV4-1 and TRBJ1-6; no firm D call. The CDR3 has 13 amino acids. Germline V gene lookup returns CDR1 MGHRA and CDR2 YSYEKL. Trimming took off 7 bases at V and 8 bases at J, with 12 bases between the two ends.

This clonotype occurred many times. This sequence joins TRBV7-9 and TRBJ1-2, with unresolved D. V lost 4 bases and J lost 4, with 16 bases in between. Germline V gene data show CDR1 as SEHNR and CDR2 as FQNEAQ (reference sequence). The CDR3 spans 15 residues. The CDR3 is CASSYQASVTYGYTF. DNA of the CDR3: TGTGCCAGCAGCTACCAGGCGTCGGTAACCTATGGCTACACCTTC.

This clonotype came up a few times. The rearrangement links TRBV3-1 to TRBJ2-7; 9 nucleotides match TRBD1. The CDR3 spans 15 residues. Germline-derived CDR1 and CDR2 are LGHDT and YNNKEL (reference sequence). V was pared by 3 bases and J by 6 bases, with 9 bases of the junction left unmatched. DNA for the CDR3: TGTGCCAGCAGCCATTCCGGGACAGGGAGGTTCGAGCAGTACTTC. Its translation: CASSHSGTGRFEQYF.

This clonotype was picked up many times. This chain links TRBV7-2 with TRBJ2-7; TRBD2 matches at 10 bases. The V segment lost 2 bases and the J segment 6 bases; nucleotides outside the gene matches: 4. CDR3 length: 14 amino acids. Germline-derived CDR1 and CDR2 are SGHTA and FQGNSA. CDR3 sequence reads: CASSLSAGGGEQYF. The CDR3 DNA reads as TGTGCCAGCAGCTTATCAGCGGGAGGGGGCGAGCAGTACTTC.

The J gene is TRBJ2-5, the V gene TRBV4-1; 8 bases map to TRBD2. The CDR3 length is 17 residues. After removal of 1 base from V and 0 bases from J, the junction contained 7 bases not matched to a gene. Germline V gives CDR1 MGHRA, CDR2 YSYEKL. CDR3 amino acids: CASSQVASGWNQETQYF. The CDR3, as DNA: TGCGCCAGCAGCCAAGTCGCTAGCGGGTGGAACCAAGAGACCCAGTACTTC.

This clonotype appeared many times. This chain joins TRBV11-2 and TRBJ2-3; D not certain. Trimming removed 5 bases from V and 0 bases from J, with 12 bases in between. This CDR3 region has 15 residues. CDR1 is SGHAT, CDR2 FQNNGV, per germline. In DNA, the CDR3 is TGTGCCAGCAGCACCTGGGATACTAGCACAGATACGCAGTATTTT. Its translation: CASSTWDTSTDTQYF.

This clonotype was counted many times. The CDR3 region has the DNA TGTGCCAGCAGCTTGTTTATGGGGCTAGGTGGCACAGATACGCAGTATTTT. This translates into CASSLFMGLGGTDTQYF. V usage is TRBV5-4 and J usage is TRBJ2-3; the D gene is possibly TRBD1 (5 bases). Germline loops: CDR1 SGHNT, CDR2 YYREEE (reference sequence). This CDR3 spans 17 amino acids. Trimming stripped 1 base from V and 1 base from J, with 16 bases between. The full variable domain, with the rest looked up from reference TRBV5-4 and TRBJ2-3, is ETGVTQSPTHLIKTRGQQVTLRCSSQSGHNTVSWYQQALGQGPQFIFQYYREEENGRGNFPPRFSGLQFPNYSSELNVNALELDDSALYLCASSLFMGLGGTDTQYFGPGTRLTVL.

The chain links TRBV5-1 to TRBJ1-1; D is unclear. This CDR3 is built from 14 residues. The germline gives CDR1 SGHRS, CDR2 YFSETQ. V was trimmed by 0 bases and J by 4 bases, leaving 10 bases between them. CDR3 in amino acids: CASSLGPVGTEAFF. CDR3 bases: TGCGCCAGCAGCTTGGGGCCGGTCGGCACTGAAGCTTTCTTT. Drawing the rest from reference TRBV5-1 and TRBJ1-1, the complete variable domain is KAGVTQTPRYLIKTRGQQVTLSCSPISGHRSVSWYQQTPGQGLQFLFEYFSETQRNKGNFPGRFSGRQFSNSRSEMNVSTLELGDSALYLCASSLGPVGTEAFFGQGTRLTVV.